Sequencing of this T cell receptor (beta chain) was carried out in a study of T cell clonotyping in hematopoietic cell transplantation. Findings and limits, study-wide: Without cell sorting, CD4 versus CD8 contributions remain unresolved. Broader posttransplant TCR repertoire diversity was predicted by graft donor and pretransplant recipient Inverse Simpson Index values. Few recipient clonotypes overlapped donors; over 95% were de novo at given depth. Pathologically expanded recipient clonotypes increased progressively from day 30 to day 180 as diversity fell.

Germline V gives CDR1 MGHRA, CDR2 YSYEKL. Germline trimming cut 0 bases from V and 3 bases from J; bases unmatched to any gene: 2. The CDR3 is 15 amino acids. As regards this clone: The antigen remains undetermined.

Clones were read by immunoSEQ multiplex PCR, and TCRdb kept only the in-frame ones, dropping some. The table lists around 9,800 clones, about nine tenths of them singletons, with about 40% in the top ten. Material: PBMCs, obtained 180 days after allogeneic stem cell transplant. This clonotype originated in a male patient between 60 and 69 years old who had an allogeneic stem cell transplant from an unrelated donor, so the T cells may come from the graft donor. Some clones in this sample may be carry-over from other donors' samples. The chain is built from TRBV4-1 and TRBJ1-2; 9 nucleotides match TRBD1. CDR3 amino acids: CASSQDRQGDYGYTF. In nucleotides, the CDR3 is TGCGCCAGCAGCCAAGATAGACAGGGGGACTATGGCTACACCTTC.